This entry lists 18 T cell receptor beta chains sequenced from one sample in a study of CD8+ T cells in alopecia areata. As the sequencing template, cDNA was produced by extracting RNA and reverse transcribing it. The table came from immunoSEQ multiplex PCR; TCRdb's copy has only in-frame clones and leaves some out. The data show about 110,000 clones, with none appearing a single time. Sequenced: lesional skin. The receptors derive from a C3H/HeJ mouse with alopecia areata. These mice share the MHC haplotype H2-k.

On this clone itself: These gene names are mouse names. The read halts 4 residues ahead of the CDR3 end, with the missing end drawn from the germline J gene. The J gene is TRBJ1-4, the V gene TRBV1, with TRBD1 identical over 7 bases. The V gene end was trimmed by 0 bases and the J gene end by 4 bases; junction bases not matched to a gene: 2. This CDR3 comprises 15 residues. Looked up from germline, CDR1 is NSQYPW and CDR2 is LRSPGD (reference sequence). This CDR3 is CTCSADRTGNERLFF. The CDR3 DNA, read in part, is TGCACCTGCAGTGCAGATCGGACAGGCAACGAA.

As concerns this clone: Mouse names are used for the genes. The CDR3 end lies 4 residues beyond the end of the read and is filled in from the germline J gene. The J gene is TRBJ1-1, the V gene TRBV13-3; the D gene is possibly TRBD1 (6 bases). Germline V gene data show CDR1 as NNHDY and CDR2 as SYVADS. This CDR3 contains 15 residues. V was cut by 0 bases and J by 3 bases, with 12 bases left in between. CDR3 sequence: CASSDAWDKHTEVFF. The sequenced CDR3 bases are TGTGCCAGCAGTGATGCATGGGACAAACACACA.

This clone was counted between two and nine times. Gene names follow the mouse nomenclature. The read ends 4 residues early relative to the CDR3; the germline J gene fills the gap. V usage is TRBV17 and J usage is TRBJ2-5; 10 positions match TRBD2. V was pared by 3 bases and J by 2 bases, with 5 bases of the junction left unmatched. CDR3 length equals 16 residues. The germline CDR1 and CDR2 sequences are MNHDT and YYDKIL. This CDR3 is CASSRSLGGPQDTQYF. The CDR3 bases that were read are TGTGCTAGCAGTAGGTCGCTGGGGGGGCCCCAAGAC.

This clone was counted a few times. Germline and genes: mouse. The observed sequence ends 4 residues before the CDR3 terminus, with the missing tail filled in from the germline J gene. The chain has TRBV19 and TRBJ2-5; 8 bases are a match to TRBD2. J was trimmed by 0 bases and V by 1 base; bases with no gene match: 4. The CDR3 is made up of 16 amino acids. The germline V gene has CDR1 FNHDT and CDR2 SITEND (reference sequence). The CDR3 is CASSISGGINQDTQYF. The part of the CDR3 DNA that was read is TGTGCCAGCAGTATATCTGGGGGGATTAACCAAGAC.

The sample holds a few counts of this clone. All gene names here are mouse names. The DNA read from the CDR3 is TGTGCCAGCGGTGATGTGAGGGACAGGGGATATGCT. Protein product: CASGDVRDRGYA. The whole CDR3 sequence reads CASGDVRDRGYAEQFF. The chain combines TRBV13-2 with TRBJ2-1, with 10 bases matching TRBD1. The DNA ends 4 residues before the CDR3 does, and the rest of the CDR3 is filled in from the germline J gene. The CDR3 contains 16 residues. The germline V gene has CDR1 NNHNN and CDR2 SYGAGS (reference sequence). V shed 0 bases and J 4 bases; nucleotides not matched to a gene: 4.

Comments on this clone: Germline and genes: mouse. The CDR3 is cut off 4 residues early in the read; its end comes from the germline J gene. The rearrangement links TRBV13-3 to TRBJ1-2; D is possibly TRBD1 (6 bases). Per the germline V gene, CDR1 is NNHDY and CDR2 is SYVADS. The length of the CDR3 is 15 residues. The germline V and J ends were trimmed by 1 base and 0 bases, with 10 bases remaining between them. The sequenced CDR3 bases are TGTGCCAGCAGTGATCCGGACAGAACAAACTCC. This sequence encodes CASSDPDRTNS. The CDR3 reads in full as CASSDPDRTNSDYTF.

This clone was detected only a few times. Mouse germline and gene names are used. The CDR3 end lies 4 residues beyond the end of the read and is filled in from the germline J gene. This chain connects TRBV13-3 to TRBJ2-3, with TRBD2 matching over 9 bases. Germline-derived CDR1 and CDR2 are NNHDY and SYVADS. V lost 6 bases, J lost 2 bases, and 7 bases stayed unmatched. The CDR3 is 15 residues long. Partial CDR3 DNA: TGTGCCAGCATTTCCGGGACTGGGTTTGCAGAA. Protein product: CASISGTGFAE. From start to end, the CDR3 is CASISGTGFAETLYF.

About this clone: All gene names here are mouse names. The CDR3 DNA, read in part, is TGCACCTGCAGTGCCAGACTGGGGGGTGGTCAAGAC. Encoded protein: CTCSARLGGGQD. The full-length CDR3 reads as CTCSARLGGGQDTQYF. The V gene is TRBV1, the J gene TRBJ2-5, with 10 bases lining up with TRBD2. From the germline J gene comes the end of the CDR3, since the read stops 4 residues before it. After removal of 3 bases from V and 3 bases from J, the junction contained 6 bases not matched to a gene. Per germline, CDR1 NSQYPW and CDR2 LRSPGD (reference sequence). This CDR3 is built from 16 residues.

As regards this clone: Genes here carry mouse names. The CDR3 is cut off 4 residues early in the read; its end comes from the germline J gene. The rearrangement links TRBV1 to TRBJ1-1, with D perhaps matching TRBD1 (5 bases). There are 15 residues in the CDR3. Germline V gene lookup returns CDR1 NSQYPW and CDR2 LRSPGD (reference sequence). V dropped 3 bases and J dropped 2 bases, with 13 bases sitting between them. CDR3 DNA, as far as it was read: TGCACCTGCAGTGCGCCGCCGGGACTTAACACA. The encoded protein is CTCSAPPGLNT. The CDR3, in full, reads CTCSAPPGLNTEVFF.

This clone occurred a few times. The genes are named according to mouse. The read ends 4 residues early relative to the CDR3; the germline J gene fills the gap. V gene TRBV13-3 combines with J gene TRBJ1-4; D is possibly TRBD1 (5 bases). Per the germline V gene, CDR1 is NNHDY and CDR2 is SYVADS. The CDR3 covers 16 residues. The V and J ends lost 2 bases and 0 bases respectively, with 11 bases between them. CDR3 in amino acids: CASSEGQGVSNERLFF. CDR3 DNA, as far as it was read: TGTGCCAGCAGTGAAGGGCAGGGAGTTTCCAACGAA.

About this clone itself: The listed genes are named as in mouse. The read halts 4 residues ahead of the CDR3 end, with the missing end drawn from the germline J gene. The rearrangement joins TRBV19 to TRBJ2-7; TRBD1 might be the D (5 bases). Trimming cost V 4 bases and J 0 bases, with 8 bases left between them. The germline CDR1 and CDR2 sequences are FNHDT and SITEND (reference sequence). This CDR3 contains 13 residues. The covered CDR3 bases are TGTGCCAGCAGTGAGACAGCCTCCTAT. It yields the protein CASSETASY. The full CDR3 sequence reads CASSETASYEQYF.

This clone showed up just a few times. Gene names are mouse gene names. With the read ending 4 residues before the CDR3 end, the germline J gene is used to fill in that end. The gene calls are TRBV13-2 and TRBJ1-4; D unresolved. Deletions cut 2 bases from V and 2 bases from J, with 7 bases between. The CDR3 is made up of 14 amino acids. Germline assignment: CDR1 NNHNN and CDR2 SYGAGS (reference sequence). The sequenced CDR3 bases are TGTGCCAGCGGTGAAACAGCCTCCAACGAA. Translating gives CASGETASNE. The entire CDR3 is CASGETASNERLFF.

This clone has ten or more counts. Gene names denote mouse genes. The sequenced fragment ends 4 residues before the CDR3 boundary, so the rest is inferred from the germline J gene. This chain links TRBV13-3 with TRBJ2-2; TRBD2 aligns across 8 bases. After removal of 1 base from V and 1 base from J, the junction contained 3 bases not matched to a gene. The CDR3 has 16 amino acids. Germline loops: CDR1 NNHDY, CDR2 SYVADS. The sequenced part of the CDR3 DNA is TGTGCCAGCAGTGATCCTGGGGGGAAAAACACCGGG. It codes for CASSDPGGKNTG. The whole CDR3 protein reads CASSDPGGKNTGQLYF.

This clone was counted between two and nine times. Gene names and germline refer to mouse. The read stops 4 residues short of the end of the CDR3; the missing end is completed from the germline J gene. The chain has TRBV13-3 and TRBJ2-3; weak D call: TRBD2 (5 bases). Trimming took 2 bases from V and 0 from J, leaving 7 bases between them. CDR1 NNHDY and CDR2 SYVADS come from the germline V gene. This CDR3 region has 14 residues. The sequenced part of the CDR3 DNA is TGTGCCAGCAGTGAGTACTGGAGTGCAGAA. Residues: CASSEYWSAE. The complete CDR3 sequence is CASSEYWSAETLYF.

A few counts support this clone. Gene and germline names: mouse. The CDR3 extends 4 residues past the end of the read, so its final part is completed from the germline J gene. This chain links TRBV13-1 with TRBJ2-7; 9 bases fit TRBD2. The CDR3 spans 14 residues. Looked up from germline, CDR1 is NSHNY and CDR2 is SYGAGN. The covered CDR3 bases are TGTGCCAGCAGTGATGCTGGGGGGGAAGAT. This codes for CASSDAGGED. The entire CDR3 reads CASSDAGGEDEQYF.

In its sample, this clone was seen many times. Germline and genes: mouse. The CDR3 end falls 4 residues outside the read, so it is completed with the germline J gene. J is TRBJ1-1 and V is TRBV13-3; TRBD1 aligns across 9 bases. The CDR3 runs to 16 residues. CDR1 and CDR2 from the germline V gene are NNHDY and SYVADS. V was pared by 0 bases and J by 0 bases, with 3 bases of the junction left unmatched. The CDR3 loop is CASSDARDRENTEVFF. Incomplete CDR3 DNA: TGTGCCAGCAGTGATGCACGGGACAGGGAGAACACA.

This clone has more than one count but fewer than ten. Each gene name is a mouse one. Read sequence stops 4 residues before the CDR3 end, and the germline J gene provides the missing end. The genes are TRBV13-2 and TRBJ2-2; maybe TRBD1 (6 bases). The CDR3 contains 15 residues. Germline values: CDR1 NNHNN, CDR2 SYGAGS (reference sequence). V lost 0 bases and J 3 bases, leaving 9 bases between the germline ends. The covered CDR3 bases are TGTGCCAGCGGTGATGAACCAGGGGACACCGGG. It translates to CASGDEPGDTG. The full CDR3 reads CASGDEPGDTGQLYF.

This clone was picked up many times. At residue 13, the translated DNA and the protein in TCRdb do not agree; the protein given here is derived from the DNA. Gene names and germline match the mouse. The read stops 3 residues short of the end of the CDR3; the missing end is completed from the germline J gene. The V call is TRBV13-3, the J call TRBJ1-3; TRBD1 might be the D (6 bases). This CDR3 spans 16 amino acids. The V end was cut by 1 base, the J end by 0 bases, with 11 bases between. Germline assignment: CDR1 NNHDY and CDR2 SYVADS. CDR3 DNA (partial): TGTGCCAGCAGTGATAGGGGGGGTCTTTCTGGAAATACG. The encoded protein is CASSDRGGLSGNT. The full CDR3 sequence reads CASSDRGGLSGNTLYF.